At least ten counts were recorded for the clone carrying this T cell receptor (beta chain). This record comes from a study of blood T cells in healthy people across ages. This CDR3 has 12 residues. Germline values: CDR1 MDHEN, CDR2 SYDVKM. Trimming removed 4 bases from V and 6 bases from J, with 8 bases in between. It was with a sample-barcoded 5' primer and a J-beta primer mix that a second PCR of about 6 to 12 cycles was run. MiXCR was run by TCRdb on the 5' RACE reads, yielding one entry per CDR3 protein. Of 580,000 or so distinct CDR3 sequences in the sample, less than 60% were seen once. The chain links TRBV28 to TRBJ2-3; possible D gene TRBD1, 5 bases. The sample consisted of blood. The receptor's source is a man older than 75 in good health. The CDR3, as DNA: TGTGCCAGCAGTTCCGACAGTGATACGCAGTATTTT. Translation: CASSSDSDTQYF.